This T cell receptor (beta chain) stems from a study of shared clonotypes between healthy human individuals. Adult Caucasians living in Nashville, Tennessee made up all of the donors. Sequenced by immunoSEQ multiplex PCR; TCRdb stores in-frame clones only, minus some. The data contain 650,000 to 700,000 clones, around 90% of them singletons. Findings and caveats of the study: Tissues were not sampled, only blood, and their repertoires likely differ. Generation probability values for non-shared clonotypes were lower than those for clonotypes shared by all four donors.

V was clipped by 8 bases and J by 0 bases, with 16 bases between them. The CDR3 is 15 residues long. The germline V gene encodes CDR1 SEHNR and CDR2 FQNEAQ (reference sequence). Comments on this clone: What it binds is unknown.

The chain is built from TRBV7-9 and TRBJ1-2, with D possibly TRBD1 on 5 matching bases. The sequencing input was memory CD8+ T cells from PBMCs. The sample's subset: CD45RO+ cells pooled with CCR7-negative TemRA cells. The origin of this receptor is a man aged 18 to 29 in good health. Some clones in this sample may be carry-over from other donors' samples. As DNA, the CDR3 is TGTGCCAGCGCCCAGGAGGGGTACCCTAACTATGGCTACACCTTC. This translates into CASAQEGYPNYGYTF.